These 8 T cell receptor beta chains were sequenced from one sample in a study of T cell responses to AZD1222 COVID-19 vaccine. Clones were read by immunoSEQ multiplex PCR, and TCRdb kept only the in-frame ones, dropping some. Of about 170,000 clones in the sample, 80% to 95% are singletons; the top ten hold roughly 1.5%. Sample: peripheral blood, taken on day 0 of AZD1222 vaccination. These receptors originate from an adult in good health.

The chain couples TRBV5-6 to TRBJ2-1; D perhaps matches TRBD2 (7 bases). V lost 2 bases and J lost 12, with 18 bases in between. Germline loops: CDR1 SGHDT, CDR2 YYEEEE. CDR3 length: 14 residues. In DNA, the CDR3 is TGTGCCAGCAGCTTCGCGGGGGCGCCCCTTTGGCAGTTCTTC. Protein: CASSFAGAPLWQFF.

This sequence joins TRBV27 and TRBJ2-1; 12 bases agree with TRBD1. The V segment lost 7 bases and the J segment 7 bases; nucleotides outside the gene matches: 8. This CDR3 has 15 amino acids. Germline values: CDR1 MNHEY, CDR2 SMNVEV (reference sequence). CDR3 nucleotide sequence: TGTGCCAGCATAAATCCGGGACAGGGGGCAAATGAGCAGTTCTTC. Translation gives CASINPGQGANEQFF.

The V and J genes are TRBV19 and TRBJ2-7; D perhaps matches TRBD1 (5 bases). The CDR3 runs 13 residues. CDR1 and CDR2 (germline): LNHDA, SQIVND (reference sequence). V was shortened by 4 bases and J by 1 base, with 8 bases between the two germline ends. The CDR3: CASSKTASYEQYF. In nucleotides, the CDR3 is TGTGCCAGTAGTAAGACAGCATCCTACGAGCAGTACTTC.

V usage is TRBV4-3 and J usage is TRBJ2-6; possibly TRBD1 for D (5 bases). The CDR3 has 15 residues. V lost 4 bases and J lost 5, with 12 bases in between. CDR1 and CDR2 from the germline V gene are LGHNA and YSLEER. The CDR3 reads CASSLRTSWANVLTF. The CDR3 DNA reads as TGCGCCAGCAGCCTCCGGACATCCTGGGCCAACGTCCTGACTTTC.

Here the CDR3 DNA reads TGTGCCAGCAGCCAACGCTCAGTCTACAATGAGCAGTTCTTC. Its protein is CASSQRSVYNEQFF. The V call is TRBV14, the J call TRBJ2-1, with D unclear. Trimming cost V 2 bases and J 3 bases, with 8 bases left between them. The CDR3 spans 14 residues. Germline assignment: CDR1 SGHDN and CDR2 FVKESK.

The CDR3 is CASSSEAHTGTGLGNTIYF. The CDR3 bases are TGTGCCAGCAGTTCCGAAGCACATACCGGGACAGGGCTAGGAAACACCATATATTTT. This chain joins TRBV28 and TRBJ1-3, with 9 nucleotides matching TRBD1. Germline V CDR1 and CDR2: MDHEN, SYDVKM. The length of the CDR3 is 19 residues. Trimming removed 4 bases from V and 4 bases from J; junction bases left unmatched: 17.

The genes are TRBV9 and TRBJ2-1, with 9 bases matching TRBD2. With V trimmed by 0 bases and J by 4 bases, 11 bases remained unmatched. Germline V gene lookup returns CDR1 SGDLS and CDR2 YYNGEE. The CDR3 sequence is 18 residues long. DNA for the CDR3: TGTGCCAGCAGCGTAGGGGTAGCGGGGGCCCTCATTTACAATGAGCAGTTCTTC. Its translation is CASSVGVAGALIYNEQFF.

This clone was counted a single time. This rearrangement joins TRBV18 to TRBJ1-1, with D tentatively TRBD1 (5 bases). In germline, CDR1 is KGHSH, CDR2 LQKENI. The CDR3 has 15 residues. Between the trimmed V and J ends, which lost 6 bases and 6 bases, there was a span of 20 bases. DNA for the CDR3: TGTGCCAGCTCTTTCGGGGGGAGCCCAAGGGCTGAAGCTTTCTTT. As protein: CASSFGGSPRAEAFF.